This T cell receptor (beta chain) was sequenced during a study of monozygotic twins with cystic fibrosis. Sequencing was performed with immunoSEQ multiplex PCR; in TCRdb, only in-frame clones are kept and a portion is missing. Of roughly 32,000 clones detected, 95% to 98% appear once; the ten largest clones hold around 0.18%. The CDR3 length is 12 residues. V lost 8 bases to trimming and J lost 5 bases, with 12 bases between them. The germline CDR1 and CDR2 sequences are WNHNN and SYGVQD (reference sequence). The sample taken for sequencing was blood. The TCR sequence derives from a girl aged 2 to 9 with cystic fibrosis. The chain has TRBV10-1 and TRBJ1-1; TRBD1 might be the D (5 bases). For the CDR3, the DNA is TGCGCCAGCGGGGCCTTCCGAACTGAAGCTTTCTTT. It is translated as CASGAFRTEAFF.